These T cell receptor beta chains were read from a single sample in a study of blood T cell repertoires in COVID-19. Libraries were prepared by immunoSEQ multiplex PCR; TCRdb keeps only in-frame clonotypes and omits some of them. Of a few hundred thousand clones in the sample, about 88% were seen once. The sample was peripheral blood. All receptors come from a man aged 55 to 69 with acute or convalescent COVID-19. Each CDR3 is given with its conserved first and last residue. D genes are given only for firm matches. Rows give clone size only sometimes, using once, few, many, or a class for an expanded clone.

CDR3 protein: CASGRGADYQETQYF
CDR3 DNA: TGTGCTAGTGGCCGGGGGGCGGACTACCAAGAGACCCAGTACTTC
clone size: .
J gene: TRBJ2-5
V gene: TRBV12-5
D gene: .

CDR3 protein: CASSSLLRGLAGVTDTQYF
CDR3 DNA: TGTGCCAGCAGCTCGCTCCTTAGGGGACTAGCGGGAGTCACAGATACGCAGTATTTT
clone size: once
J gene: TRBJ2-3
V gene: TRBV7-9
D gene: TRBD2

CDR3 protein: CSILTGGANTGELFF
CDR3 DNA: TGCAGCATCCTCACCGGGGGTGCGAACACCGGGGAGCTGTTTTTT
clone size: .
J gene: TRBJ2-2
V gene: TRBV29-1
D gene: .

CDR3 protein: CASSEASAGSGYTF
CDR3 DNA: TGTGCCAGCAGTGAAGCAAGCGCGGGCTCTGGCTACACCTTC
clone size: .
J gene: TRBJ1-2
V gene: TRBV6-1
D gene: .

CDR3 protein: CASSPGQGASYEQYF
CDR3 DNA: TGTGCCAGCAGTCCCGGACAGGGGGCCTCCTACGAGCAGTACTTC
clone size: .
J gene: TRBJ2-7
V gene: TRBV11-3
D gene: TRBD1

CDR3 protein: CASSVDGTSGGMSTDTQYF
CDR3 DNA: TGTGCCAGCAGCGTAGATGGGACTAGCGGGGGGATGAGCACAGATACGCAGTATTTT
clone size: .
J gene: TRBJ2-3
V gene: TRBV9
D gene: TRBD2

CDR3 protein: CASSAGPAYEQYF
CDR3 DNA: TGTGCCAGCAGCGCAGGGCCAGCATACGAGCAGTACTTC
clone size: .
J gene: TRBJ2-7
V gene: TRBV11-3
D gene: .

CDR3 protein: CASSLVTGRTYEQYF
CDR3 DNA: TGCGCCAGCAGCTTGGTGACAGGAAGAACCTACGAGCAGTACTTC
clone size: .
J gene: TRBJ2-7
V gene: TRBV5-1
D gene: .

CDR3 protein: CASSLIGQGRGTEAFF
CDR3 DNA: TGTGCCAGTAGTTTGATTGGACAGGGGAGGGGCACTGAAGCTTTCTTT
clone size: once
J gene: TRBJ1-1
V gene: TRBV19
D gene: TRBD1

CDR3 protein: CASSQGWWAAQALEAFF
CDR3 DNA: TGTGCCAGCAGCCAAGGTTGGTGGGCAGCCCAAGCACTTGAAGCTTTCTTT
clone size: .
J gene: TRBJ1-1
V gene: TRBV14
D gene: .

CDR3 protein: CASSLVQGAQNSPLHF
CDR3 DNA: TGTGCCAGCAGCTTAGTGCAGGGGGCGCAGAATTCACCCCTCCACTTT
clone size: few
J gene: TRBJ1-6
V gene: TRBV7-2
D gene: TRBD1

CDR3 protein: CASSLQGTSSRFF
CDR3 DNA: TGCGCCAGCAGCTTACAGGGGACTTCGAGCAGGTTCTTC
clone size: .
J gene: TRBJ2-1
V gene: TRBV5-1
D gene: .

CDR3 protein: CASSLRTVQNSGANVLTF
CDR3 DNA: TGTGCCAGCAGCCTACGGACAGTACAGAACTCTGGGGCCAACGTCCTGACTTTC
clone size: .
J gene: TRBJ2-6
V gene: TRBV7-9
D gene: .

CDR3 protein: CASSVQTGGDSPLHF
CDR3 DNA: TGTGCCAGCAGCGTACAGACAGGGGGCGATTCACCCCTCCACTTT
clone size: .
J gene: TRBJ1-6
V gene: TRBV9
D gene: TRBD1

CDR3 protein: CASSVGQWSPEQYF
CDR3 DNA: TGTGCCAGCAGCGTTGGACAGTGGAGTCCGGAGCAGTACTTC
clone size: .
J gene: TRBJ2-7
V gene: TRBV9
D gene: .

CDR3 protein: CASSLFRNTEAFF
CDR3 DNA: TGCGCCAGCAGCTTGTTCCGGAACACTGAAGCTTTCTTT
clone size: .
J gene: TRBJ1-1
V gene: TRBV5-1
D gene: .

CDR3 protein: CASRPTGPLANYGYTF
CDR3 DNA: TGTGCCAGTAGGCCAACAGGGCCGCTAGCTAACTATGGCTACACCTTC
clone size: .
J gene: TRBJ1-2
V gene: TRBV2
D gene: .

CDR3 protein: CATSRDRGQLISNQPQHF
CDR3 DNA: TGTGCCACCAGCAGAGATCGAGGGCAGCTTATTAGCAATCAGCCCCAGCATTTT
clone size: .
J gene: TRBJ1-5
V gene: TRBV15
D gene: .

CDR3 protein: CASSQPGRLETQYF
CDR3 DNA: TGTGCCAGCAGCCAACCGGGGAGACTAGAGACCCAGTACTTC
clone size: .
J gene: TRBJ2-5
V gene: TRBV3-1/TRBV3-2
D gene: .

CDR3 protein: CASSLGLLSNSPLHF
CDR3 DNA: TGTGCCAGCAGCTTAGGTTTGCTATCTAATTCACCCCTCCACTTT
clone size: .
J gene: TRBJ1-6
V gene: TRBV7-2
D gene: .

CDR3 protein: CASSPRTGGGYGYTF
CDR3 DNA: TGCGCCAGCAGCCCCCGAACAGGGGGTGGCTATGGCTACACCTTC
clone size: .
J gene: TRBJ1-2
V gene: TRBV5-1
D gene: TRBD1

CDR3 protein: CASSYDRMFMNTEAFF
CDR3 DNA: TGTGCCAGCAGTTACGACAGAATGTTCATGAACACTGAAGCTTTCTTT
clone size: once
J gene: TRBJ1-1
V gene: TRBV6-5
D gene: .

CDR3 protein: CASSPSPNTEAFF
CDR3 DNA: TGTGCCAGCAGTCCTAGCCCGAACACTGAAGCTTTCTTT
clone size: once
J gene: TRBJ1-1
V gene: TRBV7-3
D gene: .

CDR3 protein: CASSPQPAGSYDEQFF
CDR3 DNA: TGTGCCAGCAGCCCCCAGCCAGCGGGGTCCTACGATGAGCAGTTCTTC
clone size: .
J gene: TRBJ2-1
V gene: TRBV7-2
D gene: TRBD2

CDR3 protein: CASSLEGQGHGYGYTF
CDR3 DNA: TGTGCCAGCAGCTTGGAGGGGCAGGGGCACGGCTATGGCTACACCTTC
clone size: few
J gene: TRBJ1-2
V gene: TRBV5-5
D gene: .

CDR3 protein: CASLGDRYGYTF
CDR3 DNA: TGTGCCAGCCTCGGGGATCGCTATGGCTACACCTTC
clone size: .
J gene: TRBJ1-2
V gene: TRBV28
D gene: .

CDR3 protein: CASTFWGTGTTEAFF
CDR3 DNA: TGCGCCAGCACCTTCTGGGGGACAGGGACCACTGAAGCTTTCTTT
clone size: .
J gene: TRBJ1-1
V gene: TRBV5-1
D gene: TRBD1

CDR3 protein: CASSKEEREGAREKLFF
CDR3 DNA: TGTGCCAGCAGCAAAGAGGAAAGAGAGGGGGCGCGTGAAAAACTGTTTTTT
clone size: .
J gene: TRBJ1-4
V gene: TRBV21-1
D gene: .

CDR3 protein: CASSLAAQGNTGELFF
CDR3 DNA: TGTGCCAGCAGCTTGGCTGCACAGGGCAACACCGGGGAGCTGTTTTTT
clone size: .
J gene: TRBJ2-2
V gene: TRBV5-4
D gene: .

CDR3 protein: CASSHGGRTLTQYF
CDR3 DNA: TGTGCCAGCAGCCACGGAGGTAGAACCCTGACCCAGTACTTC
clone size: .
J gene: TRBJ2-5
V gene: TRBV6-5
D gene: .

CDR3 protein: CAISQGEDANTEAFF
CDR3 DNA: TGTGCCATCAGTCAGGGGGAGGATGCGAACACTGAAGCTTTCTTT
clone size: .
J gene: TRBJ1-1
V gene: TRBV10-3
D gene: TRBD1

CDR3 protein: CASDTTYEQYF
CDR3 DNA: TGTGCCAGCGACACGACCTACGAGCAGTACTTC
clone size: .
J gene: TRBJ2-7
V gene: TRBV6-5
D gene: .

CDR3 protein: CASSFQGADMNTEAFF
CDR3 DNA: TGCGCCAGCAGCTTTCAGGGGGCCGACATGAACACTGAAGCTTTCTTT
clone size: .
J gene: TRBJ1-1
V gene: TRBV5-1
D gene: TRBD1

CDR3 protein: CASSQDRGLEQYF
CDR3 DNA: TGTGCCAGCAGCCAAGACAGGGGTCTAGAGCAGTACTTC
clone size: .
J gene: TRBJ2-7
V gene: TRBV3-1/TRBV3-2
D gene: .

CDR3 protein: CASSEPGVNTEAFF
CDR3 DNA: TGTGCCAGCAGTGAGCCCGGGGTGAACACTGAAGCTTTCTTT
clone size: .
J gene: TRBJ1-1
V gene: TRBV25-1
D gene: .